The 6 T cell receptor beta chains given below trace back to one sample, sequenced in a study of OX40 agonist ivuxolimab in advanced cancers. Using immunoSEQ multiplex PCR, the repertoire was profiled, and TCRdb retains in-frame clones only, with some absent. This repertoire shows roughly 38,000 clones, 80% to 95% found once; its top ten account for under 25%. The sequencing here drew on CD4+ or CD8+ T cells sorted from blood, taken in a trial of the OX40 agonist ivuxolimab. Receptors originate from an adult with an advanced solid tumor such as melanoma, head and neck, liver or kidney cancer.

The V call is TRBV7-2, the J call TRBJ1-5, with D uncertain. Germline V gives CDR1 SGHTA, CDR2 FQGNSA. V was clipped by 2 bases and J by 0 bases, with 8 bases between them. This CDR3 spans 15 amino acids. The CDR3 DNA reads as TGTGCCAGCAGCTTAAACAGCTATAGCAATCAGCCCCAGCATTTT. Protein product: CASSLNSYSNQPQHF.

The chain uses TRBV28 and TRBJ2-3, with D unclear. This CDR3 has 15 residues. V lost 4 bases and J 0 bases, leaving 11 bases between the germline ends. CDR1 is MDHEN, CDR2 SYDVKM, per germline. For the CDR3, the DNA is TGTGCCAGCAGTTCCTCAGGCGACAGCACAGATACGCAGTATTTT. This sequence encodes CASSSSGDSTDTQYF.

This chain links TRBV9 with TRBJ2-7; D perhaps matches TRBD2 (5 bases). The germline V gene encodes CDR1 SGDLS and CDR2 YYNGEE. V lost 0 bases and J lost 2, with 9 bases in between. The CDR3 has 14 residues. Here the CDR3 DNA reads TGTGCCAGCAGCGTAGACGGAGGAGCCTACGAGCAGTACTTC. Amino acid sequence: CASSVDGGAYEQYF.

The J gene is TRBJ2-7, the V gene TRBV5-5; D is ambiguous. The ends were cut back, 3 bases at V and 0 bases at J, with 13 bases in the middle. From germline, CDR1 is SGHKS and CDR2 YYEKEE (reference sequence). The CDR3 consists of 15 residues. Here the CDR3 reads CASSSELISSYEQYF. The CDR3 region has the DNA TGTGCCAGCAGCTCTGAGTTAATTAGCTCCTACGAGCAGTACTTC.

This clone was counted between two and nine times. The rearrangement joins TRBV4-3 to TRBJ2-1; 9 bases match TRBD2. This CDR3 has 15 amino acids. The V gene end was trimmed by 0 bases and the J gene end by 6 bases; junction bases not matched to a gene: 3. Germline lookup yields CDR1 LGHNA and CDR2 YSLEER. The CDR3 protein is CASSQDSGSRNEQFF. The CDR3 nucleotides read TGCGCCAGCAGCCAAGATAGCGGGAGTCGCAATGAGCAGTTCTTC.

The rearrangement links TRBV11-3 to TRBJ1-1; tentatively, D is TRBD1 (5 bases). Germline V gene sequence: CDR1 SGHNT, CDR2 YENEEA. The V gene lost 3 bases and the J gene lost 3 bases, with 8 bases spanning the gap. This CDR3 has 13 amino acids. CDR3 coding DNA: TGTGCCAGCAGCTTCCCACAGGACACTGAAGCTTTCTTT. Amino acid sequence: CASSFPQDTEAFF.